The 23 T cell receptor beta chains in this list originate from one sample, sequenced in a study of shared clonotypes between healthy human individuals. Naive CD8 cells, CD45RO-negative and positively selected for CCR7, excluded terminally differentiated effector memory CD45RA+ cells. Sequencing was performed with immunoSEQ multiplex PCR; in TCRdb, only in-frame clones are kept and a portion is missing. The sample holds about 580,000 clones; roughly 98% are singletons and the top ten take 0.3%. The sequenced sample consisted of naive CD8+ T cells sorted from blood. The source is a man in his thirties or forties in good health.

The V and J genes are TRBV7-9 and TRBJ2-5, with D perhaps TRBD2 (5 bases). The CDR3 has 16 residues. V shed 5 bases and J shed 2 bases, with 18 bases lying between them. The V gene's germline CDR1 is SEHNR and CDR2 FQNEAQ (reference sequence). CDR3 protein: CASSLSGVSDQETQYF. The CDR3 DNA follows: TGTGCCAGCAGCCTATCCGGGGTATCCGATCAAGAGACCCAGTACTTC.

The chain uses TRBV28 and TRBJ1-5; tentatively, D is TRBD1 (5 bases). Trimming stripped 3 bases from V and 3 bases from J, with 15 bases between. Germline-derived CDR1 and CDR2 are MDHEN and SYDVKM. The CDR3 sequence is 16 residues long. CDR3 residues: CASSLPGDEPNQPQHF. CDR3 bases: TGTGCCAGCAGTTTGCCCGGGGACGAACCCAATCAGCCCCAGCATTTT.

The V call is TRBV5-1, the J call TRBJ2-7, with TRBD1 identical over 9 bases. Germline CDR1 is SGHRS and CDR2 is YFSETQ. The CDR3 loop spans 15 amino acids. Trimming at V came to 4 bases and at J to 5 bases, leaving 10 bases not matched to a gene. CDR3 sequence: CASSPAGTGLDEQYF. CDR3 DNA: TGCGCCAGCAGCCCGGCCGGGACAGGGCTGGACGAGCAGTACTTC.

J is TRBJ2-2 and V is TRBV7-6, with 7 bases that match TRBD1. CDR1 SGHVS and CDR2 FNYEAQ come from the germline V gene. This CDR3 contains 15 residues. Germline trimming cut 4 bases from V and 1 base from J; bases unmatched to any gene: 3. The CDR3 region is CASSYGQENTGELFF. Written as DNA, the CDR3 is TGTGCCAGCAGCTACGGACAGGAGAACACCGGGGAGCTGTTTTTT.

V usage is TRBV29-1 and J usage is TRBJ2-7, with 8 bases lining up with TRBD1. Germline V lookup: CDR1 SQVTM, CDR2 ANQGSEA. The CDR3 extends over 13 amino acids. Losses at the gene ends were 5 bases for V and 3 bases for J; bases not matched to a gene: 6. The CDR3 protein is CSVSRQGIYEQYF. The DNA for the CDR3 is TGCAGCGTTTCGAGACAGGGGATCTACGAGCAGTACTTC.

The chain is built from TRBV4-1 and TRBJ2-7; TRBD2 aligns across 10 bases. V dropped 1 base and J dropped 3; count of bases not matched to a gene: 3. Germline assignment: CDR1 MGHRA and CDR2 YSYEKL. The CDR3 consists of 15 residues. The DNA for the CDR3 is TGCGCCAGCAGCCAAGTTACTAGCGGGGTCTACGAGCAGTACTTC. Protein sequence: CASSQVTSGVYEQYF.

The chain couples TRBV28 to TRBJ2-2, with TRBD1 matching 7 bases. CDR3 length: 17 residues. Trimming at V came to 3 bases and at J to 0 bases, leaving 7 bases not matched to a gene. In germline, CDR1 is MDHEN, CDR2 SYDVKM. The CDR3: CASSFPSGTANTGELFF. As DNA, the CDR3 is TGTGCCAGCAGTTTTCCCTCCGGGACAGCGAACACCGGGGAGCTGTTTTTT.

The chain carries TRBV28 and TRBJ2-7, with TRBD1 identical over 9 bases. Germline V gives CDR1 MDHEN, CDR2 SYDVKM. The CDR3 spans 17 residues. J was trimmed by 1 base and V by 1 base; bases with no gene match: 8. Here the CDR3 DNA reads TGTGCCAGCAGTTTATCCTCGGACAGGGGTCTTTCCTACGAGCAGTACTTC. It encodes CASSLSSDRGLSYEQYF. Full variable domain (rest looked up from reference TRBV28 and TRBJ2-7): DVKVTQSSRYLVKRTGEKVFLECVQDMDHENMFWYRQDPGLGLRLIYFSYDVKMKEKGDIPEGYSVSREKKERFSLILESASTNQTSMYLCASSLSSDRGLSYEQYFGPGTRLTVT.

Turning to this clone: Different DNA sequences within this sample yield the same CDR3. V and J are TRBV27 and TRBJ2-7; D might be TRBD2 (5 bases). Trimming pared 2 bases from V and 0 bases from J, leaving 5 bases between. CDR1 is MNHEY and CDR2 is SMNVEV in the germline V gene (reference sequence). The CDR3 is 13 residues long. The CDR3 region has the DNA TGTGCCAGCAGTTTAACTAGCTCCTACGAGCAGTACTTC. It yields the protein CASSLTSSYEQYF.

The CDR3: CSVENRRESQPQHF. CDR3 sequence (DNA): TGCAGCGTTGAAAATCGGAGGGAATCTCAGCCCCAGCATTTT. The chain has TRBV29-1 and TRBJ1-5, with D hard to call. The CDR3 is made up of 14 amino acids. Germline V gene lookup returns CDR1 SQVTM and CDR2 ANQGSEA. V was clipped by 2 bases and J by 6 bases, with 14 bases between them.

The J gene is TRBJ2-5, the V gene TRBV10-3; possibly TRBD1 for D (5 bases). This CDR3 has 17 residues. CDR1 and CDR2 (germline): ENHRY, SYGVKD. V dropped 0 bases and J dropped 5 bases, with 19 bases sitting between them. This CDR3 is CAISESLKGDHPETQYF. CDR3 DNA: TGTGCCATCAGTGAGTCTCTGAAAGGGGATCACCCGGAGACCCAGTACTTC.

As for this clone: The same CDR3 also results from other DNA sequences found in this sample. This chain uses TRBV5-4 with TRBJ2-2; D remains ambiguous. The CDR3 is 12 amino acids. The V gene's germline CDR1 is SGHNT and CDR2 YYREEE (reference sequence). Trimming removed 4 bases at V and 2 bases at J, with 3 bases between. CDR3 sequence reads: CASSLNTGELFF. The CDR3, as DNA: TGTGCCAGCAGCCTTAACACCGGGGAGCTGTTTTTT.

This chain links TRBV18 with TRBJ2-6; TRBD1 is a possible D gene (5 bases). V gave up 2 bases and J gave up 0 bases, with 5 bases separating them. The CDR3 spans 15 residues. From germline, CDR1 is KGHSH and CDR2 LQKENI. The CDR3 loop is CASSPDSSGANVLTF. The CDR3 DNA reads TGTGCCAGCTCACCAGACAGCTCTGGGGCCAACGTCCTGACTTTC. The entire variable domain, with the rest obtained from reference TRBV18 and TRBJ2-6, is as follows: NAGVMQNPRHLVRRRGQEARLRCSPMKGHSHVYWYRQLPEEGLKFMVYLQKENIIDESGMPKERFSAEFPKEGPSILRIQQVVRGDSAAYFCASSPDSSGANVLTFGAGSRLTVL.

V usage is TRBV11-2 and J usage is TRBJ2-7; D unresolved. V lost 1 base and J lost 6, with 7 bases in between. From germline, CDR1 is SGHAT and CDR2 FQNNGV. The CDR3 covers 12 residues. The CDR3 nucleotides are TGTGCCAGCAGCTTAGTTGGATTCGAGCAGTACTTC. It codes for CASSLVGFEQYF.

The chain has TRBV29-1 and TRBJ2-7, with 7 bases identical to TRBD2. The CDR3 has 15 amino acids. With 0 bases clipped from V and 2 bases from J, the junction kept 7 bases outside the gene matches. Germline V CDR1 and CDR2: SQVTM, ANQGSEA. Here the CDR3 DNA reads TGCAGCGTTGAAGATGGTGCGGGAGTAGCCTACGAGCAGTACTTC. This encodes CSVEDGAGVAYEQYF.

V is TRBV7-8 and J is TRBJ2-1, with 8 bases that match TRBD1. The length of the CDR3 is 17 residues. Trimming at V came to 1 base and at J to 6 bases, leaving 11 bases not matched to a gene. Germline V gene sequence: CDR1 SGHVS, CDR2 FQNEAQ. The CDR3 reads CASSLDSFRQGPNEQFF. CDR3 in DNA: TGTGCCAGCAGCTTAGATTCATTTAGACAGGGGCCCAATGAGCAGTTCTTC.

V is TRBV27 and J is TRBJ2-5; no clear D. Trimming cost V 6 bases and J 2 bases, with 10 bases left between them. The CDR3 spans 13 residues. The germline gives CDR1 MNHEY, CDR2 SMNVEV (reference sequence). CDR3 DNA sequence: TGTGCCAGCAGGATCGGGTCACAAGAGACCCAGTACTTC. Protein: CASRIGSQETQYF.

The gene calls are TRBV7-9 and TRBJ2-6; D gene unclear. Germline V gene data show CDR1 as SEHNR and CDR2 as FQNEAQ (reference sequence). Trimming left V 6 bases short and J 0 bases short, with 6 bases between. This CDR3 has 14 residues. The CDR3 protein is CASSSTSGANVLTF. The CDR3 DNA follows: TGTGCCAGCAGTTCCACCTCTGGGGCCAACGTCCTGACTTTC.

The chain's CDR3 is CASSLPPSYNEQFF. The CDR3 DNA reads TGCGCCAGCAGCTTGCCCCCCTCCTACAATGAGCAGTTCTTC. The V call is TRBV5-1, the J call TRBJ2-1; D is unclear. V was trimmed by 1 base and J by 0 bases, leaving 5 bases between them. This CDR3 has 14 residues. Germline assignment: CDR1 SGHRS and CDR2 YFSETQ.

The rearrangement uses TRBV9 and TRBJ2-1; 7 bases fit TRBD1. V shed 3 bases and J 13 bases; nucleotides not matched to a gene: 4. There are 11 residues in the CDR3. Per the germline V gene, CDR1 is SGDLS and CDR2 is YYNGEE. The CDR3 region is CASSADRDQFF. Written as DNA, the CDR3 is TGTGCCAGCAGCGCAGACAGGGATCAGTTCTTC.

As concerns this clone: The identical CDR3 is also encoded by other nucleotide sequences in the sample. The V call is TRBV5-1, the J call TRBJ2-7; D possibly uses TRBD1 or TRBD2 (5 bases each). CDR3 size: 14 residues. Germline V gene data show CDR1 as SGHRS and CDR2 as YFSETQ. Trimming took 0 bases from V and 2 from J, leaving 9 bases between them. The DNA for the CDR3 is TGCGCCAGCAGCTTGGGGGACGGACCCTACGAGCAGTACTTC. It specifies CASSLGDGPYEQYF.

This clone was detected only once. This chain links TRBV7-9 with TRBJ2-3, with TRBD2 matching 8 bases. Germline CDR1 is SEHNR and CDR2 is FQNEAQ (reference sequence). The CDR3 has 15 amino acids. With 4 bases clipped from V and 0 bases from J, the junction kept 3 bases outside the gene matches. CDR3 in amino acids: CASSYSGASTDTQYF. The CDR3 DNA reads TGTGCCAGCAGCTATAGCGGGGCTAGCACAGATACGCAGTATTTT.

The rearrangement joins TRBV7-8 to TRBJ1-1; D call uncertain. This CDR3 has 14 residues. V was cut by 2 bases and J by 7 bases, with 14 bases left in between. Per germline, CDR1 SGHVS and CDR2 FQNEAQ. CDR3 in DNA: TGTGCCAGCAGCTTATCTCCCGGGGATAATGAAGCTTTCTTT. Translating gives CASSLSPGDNEAFF.